This record concerns one T cell receptor (beta chain) sequence. This record belongs to a study of cytomegalovirus exposure and HLA in healthy donors. Use of 60 Vbeta and 13 Jbeta primers characterized the PCR. Libraries were prepared by immunoSEQ multiplex PCR; TCRdb keeps only in-frame clonotypes and omits some of them. This table has over 100,000 clones, around four fifths appearing once. The length of the CDR3 is 10 residues. Looked up from germline, CDR1 is DFQATT and CDR2 is SNEGSKA (reference sequence). The germline V and J ends were trimmed by 3 bases and 8 bases, with 4 bases remaining between them.

V usage is TRBV20-1 and J usage is TRBJ1-4, with no clear D. The sequenced material came from PBMCs. This sequence was found in a man between 40 and 49 years old in good health and CMV-seronegative. This CDR3 is CSARREKLFF. The DNA for the CDR3 is TGCAGTGCTAGGAGAGAAAAACTGTTTTTT.